This entry features one T cell receptor (beta chain) sequence. Its target is not known. This sample is drawn from a study of CD8 T cells in Susac syndrome. Overall study: The sequenced Susac syndrome patients comprised more than five with active disease and about eight in remission.

Study-wide results and caveats: Expansion of clones was not seen in the CD4+ T cell repertoires of Susac syndrome.

Random-hexamer reverse transcription was applied to about 0.45 to 1 ug RNA. Amplification of TCR beta CDR3 across 54 Vbeta and 13 Jbeta was performed with immunoSEQ multiplex PCR. One entry per CDR3 protein results from TCRdb running MiXCR on the immunoSEQ multiplex PCR reads. The sample records around 230,000 distinct CDR3 sequences, almost 97% being singletons. V was shortened by 0 bases and J by 4 bases, with 10 bases between the two germline ends. The V gene's germline CDR1 is SGHAT and CDR2 FQNNGV. This CDR3 is 14 amino acids long. CD8+ and CD4+ T cells were negatively isolated; TEMRA cells were FACS-enriched.

The V and J genes are TRBV11-2 and TRBJ2-7; the D gene is possibly TRBD1 (5 bases). The TCR sequence derives from a human donor with Susac syndrome. Sequenced sample: CD4+ T cells from PBMCs. The CDR3 here is CASSLDHGAYEQYF. The CDR3 nucleotides are TGTGCCAGCAGCTTAGATCATGGGGCGTACGAGCAGTACTTC.